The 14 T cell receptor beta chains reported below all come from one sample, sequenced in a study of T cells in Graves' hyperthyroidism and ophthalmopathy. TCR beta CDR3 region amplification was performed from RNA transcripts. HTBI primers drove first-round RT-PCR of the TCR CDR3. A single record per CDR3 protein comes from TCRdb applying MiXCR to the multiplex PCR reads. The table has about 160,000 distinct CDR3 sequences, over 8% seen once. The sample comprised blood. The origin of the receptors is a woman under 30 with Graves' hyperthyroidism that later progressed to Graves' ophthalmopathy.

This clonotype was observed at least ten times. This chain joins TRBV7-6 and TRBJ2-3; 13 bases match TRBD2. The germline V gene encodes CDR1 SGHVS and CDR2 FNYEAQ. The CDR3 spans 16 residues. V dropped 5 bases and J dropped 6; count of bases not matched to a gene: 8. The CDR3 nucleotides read TGTGCCAGCAGCGCAGGGACTAGCGGGATCTCTGATACGCAGTATTTT. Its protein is CASSAGTSGISDTQYF.

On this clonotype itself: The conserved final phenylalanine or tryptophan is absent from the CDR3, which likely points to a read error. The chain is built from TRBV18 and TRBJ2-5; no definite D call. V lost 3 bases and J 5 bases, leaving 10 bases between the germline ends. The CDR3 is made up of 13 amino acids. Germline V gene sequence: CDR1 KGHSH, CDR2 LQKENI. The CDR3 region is CASSPAVLETQYS. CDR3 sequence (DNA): TGTGCCAGCTCACCGGCGGTACTGGAGACCCAGTACTCC.

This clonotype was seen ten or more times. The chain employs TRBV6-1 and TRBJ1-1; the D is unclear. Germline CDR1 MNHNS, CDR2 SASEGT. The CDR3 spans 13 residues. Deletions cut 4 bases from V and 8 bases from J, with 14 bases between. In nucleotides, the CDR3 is TGTGCCAGCAGTGTCGGGGAGCGATCAGAAGCTTTCTTT. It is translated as CASSVGERSEAFF.

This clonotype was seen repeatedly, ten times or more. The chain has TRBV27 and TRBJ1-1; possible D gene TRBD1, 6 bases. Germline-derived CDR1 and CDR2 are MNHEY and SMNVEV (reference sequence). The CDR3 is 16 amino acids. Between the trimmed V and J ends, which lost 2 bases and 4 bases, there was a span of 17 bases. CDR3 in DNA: TGTGCCAGCAGTTTACGCGGGCTTCAGGGGATCACTGAAGCTTTCTTT. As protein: CASSLRGLQGITEAFF.

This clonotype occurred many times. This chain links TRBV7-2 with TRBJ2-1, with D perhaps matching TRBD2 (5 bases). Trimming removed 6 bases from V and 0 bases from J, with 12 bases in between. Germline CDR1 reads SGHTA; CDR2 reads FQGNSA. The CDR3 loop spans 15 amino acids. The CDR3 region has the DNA TGTGCCAGCAGACTGGACGGGAACTCCTACAATGAGCAGTTCTTC. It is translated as CASRLDGNSYNEQFF.

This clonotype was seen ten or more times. This CDR3 reads CASSELRVEETQYF. The DNA of the CDR3 is TGTGCCAGCAGTGAGTTGAGGGTTGAGGAGACCCAGTACTTC. The rearrangement uses TRBV6-1 and TRBJ2-5; the D gene is possibly TRBD2 (5 bases). CDR1 is MNHNS, CDR2 SASEGT, per germline. The CDR3 contains 14 residues. V was trimmed by 3 bases and J by 5 bases, leaving 13 bases between them.

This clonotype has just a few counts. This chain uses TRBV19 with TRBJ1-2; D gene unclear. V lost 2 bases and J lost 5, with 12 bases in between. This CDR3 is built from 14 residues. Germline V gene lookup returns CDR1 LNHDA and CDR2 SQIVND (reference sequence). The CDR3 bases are TGTGCCAGTAGTATAAACGGCGTAGAGTATGGCTACACCTTC. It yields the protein CASSINGVEYGYTF.

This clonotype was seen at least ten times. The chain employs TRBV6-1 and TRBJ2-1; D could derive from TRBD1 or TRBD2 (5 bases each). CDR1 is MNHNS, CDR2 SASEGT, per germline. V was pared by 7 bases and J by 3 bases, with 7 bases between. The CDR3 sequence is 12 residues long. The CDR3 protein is CASMGVYNEQFF. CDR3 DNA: TGTGCCAGCATGGGGGTCTACAATGAGCAGTTCTTC.

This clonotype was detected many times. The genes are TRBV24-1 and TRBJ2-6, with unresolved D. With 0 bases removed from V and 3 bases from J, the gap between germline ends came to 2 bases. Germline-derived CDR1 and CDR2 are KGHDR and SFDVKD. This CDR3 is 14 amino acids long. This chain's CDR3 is CATSDLRGANVLTF. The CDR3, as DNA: TGTGCCACCAGTGATTTGCGTGGGGCCAACGTCCTGACTTTC.

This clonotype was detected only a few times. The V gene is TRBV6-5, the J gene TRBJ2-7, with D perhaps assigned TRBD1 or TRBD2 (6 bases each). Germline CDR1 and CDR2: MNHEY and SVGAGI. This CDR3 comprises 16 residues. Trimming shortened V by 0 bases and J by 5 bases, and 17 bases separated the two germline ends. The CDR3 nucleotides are TGTGCCAGCAGTTACTCTGTTGAGAGGGGGGAGCACGAGCAGTACTTC. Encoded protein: CASSYSVERGEHEQYF.

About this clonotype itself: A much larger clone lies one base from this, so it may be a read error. The CDR3 nucleotides read TGCAGCGTTTCTGGGAACACAGGATACAATGGGCAGTTCTTC. The encoded protein is CSVSGNTGYNGQFF. The V call is TRBV29-1, the J call TRBJ2-1, with D perhaps matching TRBD1 (5 bases). In germline, CDR1 is SQVTM, CDR2 ANQGSEA. The CDR3 consists of 14 residues.

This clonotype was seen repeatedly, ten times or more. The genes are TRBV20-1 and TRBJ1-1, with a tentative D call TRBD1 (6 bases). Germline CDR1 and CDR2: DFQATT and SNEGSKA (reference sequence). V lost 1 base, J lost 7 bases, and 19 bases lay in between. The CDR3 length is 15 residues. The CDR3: CSARGFRGPPNEAFF. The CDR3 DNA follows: TGCAGTGCTAGAGGATTCAGGGGTCCCCCTAATGAAGCTTTCTTT.

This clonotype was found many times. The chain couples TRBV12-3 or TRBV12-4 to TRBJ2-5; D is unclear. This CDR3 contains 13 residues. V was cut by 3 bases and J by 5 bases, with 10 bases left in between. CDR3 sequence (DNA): TGTGCCAGCAGTTTCGGTCTTGGGGAGACCCAGTACTTC. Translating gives CASSFGLGETQYF.

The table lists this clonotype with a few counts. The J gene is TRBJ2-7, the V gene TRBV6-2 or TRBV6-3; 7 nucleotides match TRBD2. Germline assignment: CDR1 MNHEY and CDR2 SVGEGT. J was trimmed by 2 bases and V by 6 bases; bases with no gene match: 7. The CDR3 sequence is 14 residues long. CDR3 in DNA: TGTGCCAGCAGCACGACTAGCCGAACCTACGAGCAGTACTTC. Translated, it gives CASSTTSRTYEQYF.